Presented here are 31 T cell receptor beta chains from one specimen sequenced in a study of T cell changes during pregnancy in multiple sclerosis (dated by TCRdb to the late 2010s). Libraries were made using the immunoSEQ multiplex PCR assay. What TCRdb holds here is the immuneACCESS table cut down to in-frame rearrangements. Part of the clones is not present; checked against another copy, under half of the missing clones reflect an unresolved V gene, and the others are unexplained. The table for this sample lists tens of thousands of clones; about 93% of them were counted only once. The top ten constitute around 0.41% of the sample. The specimen was CD4+ T cells from peripheral blood mononuclear cells, collected in the second trimester of pregnancy. All receptors come from a female donor with multiple sclerosis, enrolled in a pregnancy study.

This sequence joins TRBV30 and TRBJ2-3, with TRBD1 identical over 7 bases. The CDR3 loop spans 12 amino acids. From germline, CDR1 is GTSNPN and CDR2 SVGIG (reference sequence). With V trimmed by 5 bases and J by 7 bases, 6 bases remained unmatched. CDR3 protein: CAWDRAANTQYF. The CDR3 DNA reads TGTGCCTGGGACAGGGCGGCGAATACGCAGTATTTT.

This chain connects TRBV5-1 to TRBJ2-7; 7 nucleotides line up with TRBD1. CDR1 is SGHRS, CDR2 YFSETQ, per germline. The V segment lost 3 bases and the J segment 4 bases; nucleotides outside the gene matches: 10. The CDR3 has 15 residues. The CDR3 coding sequence is TGCGCCAGCAGCTACACAACAGGGGTCCGATACGAGCAGTACTTC. This sequence encodes CASSYTTGVRYEQYF. Filled out from reference TRBV5-1 and TRBJ2-7, the complete variable domain reads KAGVTQTPRYLIKTRGQQVTLSCSPISGHRSVSWYQQTPGQGLQFLFEYFSETQRNKGNFPGRFSGRQFSNSRSEMNVSTLELGDSALYLCASSYTTGVRYEQYFGPGTRLTVT.

This chain uses TRBV30 with TRBJ2-7; maybe TRBD2 (6 bases). V dropped 2 bases and J dropped 3 bases, with 17 bases sitting between them. This CDR3 spans 15 amino acids. The germline V gene encodes CDR1 GTSNPN and CDR2 SVGIG (reference sequence). Here the CDR3 reads CAWSRPGTGIYEQYF. The CDR3 nucleotides are TGTGCCTGGAGTAGGCCCGGGACTGGAATCTACGAGCAGTACTTC. Using reference TRBV30 and TRBJ2-7 for the parts outside the CDR3, the full variable domain is SQTIHQWPATLVQPVGSPLSLECTVEGTSNPNLYWYRQAAGRGLQLLFYSVGIGQISSEVPQNLSASRPQDRQFILSSKKLLLSDSGFYLCAWSRPGTGIYEQYFGPGTRLTVT.

CDR3 region: CASSKAGTERSPIYF. The CDR3 DNA reads TGTGCCAGCAGTAAAGCCGGGACAGAACGTTCCCCCATATATTTT. This rearrangement joins TRBV28 to TRBJ1-3; TRBD1 matches at 7 bases. The trim removed 5 bases at V and 11 bases at J, leaving 15 bases unmatched. This CDR3 comprises 15 residues. Germline lookup yields CDR1 MDHEN and CDR2 SYDVKM.

The genes are TRBV5-4 and TRBJ2-7; 7 bases are shared with TRBD2. The J segment lost 6 bases and the V segment lost 0 bases, leaving 3 bases of the junction unmatched. Germline-derived CDR1 and CDR2 are SGHNT and YYREEE (reference sequence). The CDR3 has 13 amino acids. In DNA, the CDR3 is TGTGCCAGCAGCTTGGTGGGCGGGAGCGAGCAGTACTTC. Protein sequence: CASSLVGGSEQYF.

This chain uses TRBV19 with TRBJ2-1; TRBD2 agrees at 8 bases. Germline V gene data show CDR1 as LNHDA and CDR2 as SQIVND (reference sequence). J was trimmed by 5 bases and V by 6 bases; bases with no gene match: 12. The CDR3 is 16 amino acids. The CDR3, as DNA: TGTGCCAGTAGCCTCCGGGGAGCGGGAGCCCACAATGAGCAGTTCTTC. Translation gives CASSLRGAGAHNEQFF.

The chain carries TRBV5-1 and TRBJ2-3; 7 nucleotides line up with TRBD1. Trimming at V came to 10 bases and at J to 4 bases, leaving 15 bases not matched to a gene. From germline, CDR1 is SGHRS and CDR2 YFSETQ. CDR3 size: 15 residues. The CDR3 reads CASEERAGGADTQYF. As DNA, the CDR3 is TGCGCCTCTGAAGAAAGGGCAGGGGGTGCAGATACGCAGTATTTT.

This chain connects TRBV30 to TRBJ2-3, with a possible D match to TRBD2 (5 bases). Trimming stripped 5 bases from V and 1 base from J, with 16 bases between. Germline loops: CDR1 GTSNPN, CDR2 SVGIG (reference sequence). The length of the CDR3 is 15 residues. The CDR3 sequence: CAWGRKGAGTDTQYF. The CDR3 DNA is TGTGCCTGGGGTAGGAAGGGAGCCGGCACAGATACGCAGTATTTT.

DNA of the CDR3: TGTGCCAGCAGTTTAGCGGGGGCGGTATTCCGTGAGCAGTTCTTC. This encodes CASSLAGAVFREQFF. This chain uses TRBV27 with TRBJ2-1; D might be TRBD2 (7 bases). There are 15 residues in the CDR3. V lost 2 bases and J lost 9, with 17 bases in between. Germline CDR1 and CDR2: MNHEY and SMNVEV (reference sequence).

The chain recombines TRBV28 with TRBJ1-3, with 9 nucleotides matching TRBD1. The length of the CDR3 is 16 residues. V shed 1 base and J 3 bases; nucleotides not matched to a gene: 4. The germline V gene has CDR1 MDHEN and CDR2 SYDVKM. DNA for the CDR3: TGTGCCAGCAGTTTATCGGACAGGGGAGGTGGAAACACCATATATTTT. Its protein product is CASSLSDRGGGNTIYF.

This sequence joins TRBV5-6 and TRBJ2-5, with 14 bases aligning to TRBD2. Germline values: CDR1 SGHDT, CDR2 YYEEEE. CDR3 length equals 15 residues. V shed 4 bases, J shed 5 bases, and the junction held 4 bases outside the gene matches. The CDR3 here is CASSPGLAGAETQYF. The CDR3, as DNA: TGTGCCAGCAGCCCGGGACTAGCGGGAGCGGAGACCCAGTACTTC.

This chain uses TRBV19 with TRBJ1-2, with D possibly TRBD1 on 6 matching bases. The V end was cut by 7 bases, the J end by 5 bases, with 26 bases between. CDR1 and CDR2 from the germline V gene are LNHDA and SQIVND (reference sequence). This CDR3 comprises 17 residues. The DNA for the CDR3 is TGTGCCAGTAAGACCAATCCCGGACAGCTTACTTCTTATGGCTACACCTTC. This translates into CASKTNPGQLTSYGYTF.

The gene calls are TRBV5-1 and TRBJ2-4; D may be TRBD1 (5 bases). Trimming pared 4 bases from V and 1 base from J, leaving 9 bases between. Germline V gene data show CDR1 as SGHRS and CDR2 as YFSETQ. CDR3 length equals 14 residues. The CDR3: CASSPYRAKNIQYF. The CDR3 nucleotides are TGCGCCAGCAGCCCTTACAGGGCCAAAAACATTCAGTACTTC.

V gene TRBV6-1 combines with J gene TRBJ2-5; possibly TRBD2 for D (7 bases). Trimming shortened V by 6 bases and J by 9 bases, and 17 bases separated the two germline ends. Germline V gives CDR1 MNHNS, CDR2 SASEGT. The CDR3 has 13 amino acids. DNA of the CDR3: TGTGCCAGCAGGGTAGGGGGGGTGGATGCCCAGTACTTC. This translates into CASRVGGVDAQYF.

The CDR3 coding sequence is TGCGCCAGCAGCTCGGAAGCTAGTTCCCTTGAGCAGTTCTTC. Protein: CASSSEASSLEQFF. This chain links TRBV5-1 with TRBJ2-1; no clear D. The CDR3 is 14 amino acids. The germline CDR1 and CDR2 sequences are SGHRS and YFSETQ. Trimming pared 3 bases from V and 9 bases from J, leaving 16 bases between.

The genes are TRBV20-1 and TRBJ1-1; no definite D call. This CDR3 has 11 amino acids. The germline gives CDR1 DFQATT, CDR2 SNEGSKA (reference sequence). Trimming shortened V by 3 bases and J by 5 bases, and 7 bases separated the two germline ends. The CDR3 DNA is TGCAGTGCTAGTCCCCATACTGAAGCTTTCTTT. Its protein product is CSASPHTEAFF.

The chain couples TRBV11-2 to TRBJ2-7; TRBD1 matches 7 bases. V trimming: 2 bases; J trimming: 2 bases; junction bases outside the gene matches: 18. The CDR3 is made up of 19 amino acids. Per germline, CDR1 SGHAT and CDR2 FQNNGV. The CDR3 loop is CASSLFVGKRQGPTYEQYF. The CDR3 DNA reads TGTGCCAGCAGCTTATTCGTCGGTAAGAGACAGGGCCCAACCTACGAGCAGTACTTC.

This clone was counted a single time. The chain uses TRBV7-9 and TRBJ2-2; TRBD1 matches at 8 bases. The CDR3 contains 16 residues. Unmatched junction bases numbered 20, after V lost 7 bases and J lost 13 bases. Germline loops: CDR1 SEHNR, CDR2 FQNEAQ (reference sequence). This chain's CDR3 is CASTTGMTGAVGVLFF. The DNA of the CDR3 is TGTGCCAGCACCACAGGGATGACAGGGGCAGTGGGAGTGCTGTTTTTT.

The chain combines TRBV11-2 with TRBJ1-2; perhaps TRBD1 as D (5 bases). The CDR3 is 13 amino acids. In germline, CDR1 is SGHAT, CDR2 FQNNGV. The V end was cut by 6 bases, the J end by 4 bases, with 12 bases between. CDR3 sequence (DNA): TGTGCCAGCAGGTCGGGGGAGGGCTATGGCTACACCTTC. It translates to CASRSGEGYGYTF.

V usage is TRBV7-6 and J usage is TRBJ1-1, with D uncertain. Germline-derived CDR1 and CDR2 are SGHVS and FNYEAQ. The CDR3 totals 12 residues. The ends were cut back, 8 bases at V and 0 bases at J, with 7 bases in the middle. The CDR3 is CASGGMNTEAFF. CDR3 nucleotide sequence: TGTGCCAGCGGAGGCATGAACACTGAAGCTTTCTTT.

This sequence joins TRBV10-2 and TRBJ2-2, with 8 bases aligning to TRBD1. Germline V gene sequence: CDR1 WSHSY, CDR2 SAAADI. This CDR3 region has 15 residues. The ends lost 6 bases at V and 3 bases at J; junction bases unmatched: 6. The CDR3 loop is CASRVTGDDTGELFF. For the CDR3, the DNA is TGCGCCAGCAGGGTGACAGGGGACGACACCGGGGAGCTGTTTTTT.

The gene calls are TRBV7-6 and TRBJ1-3; maybe TRBD1 (5 bases). The germline V gene encodes CDR1 SGHVS and CDR2 FNYEAQ. This CDR3 has 16 amino acids. Trimming took 6 bases from V and 0 from J, leaving 15 bases between them. The CDR3: CASSKSGALSGNTIYF. In DNA form, the CDR3 reads TGTGCCAGCAGTAAAAGTGGGGCCCTCTCTGGAAACACCATATATTTT. The entire variable domain, with the rest obtained from reference TRBV7-6 and TRBJ1-3, is as follows: GAGVSQSPRYKVTKRGQDVALRCDPISGHVSLYWYRQALGQGPEFLTYFNYEAQQDKSGLPNDRFSAERPEGSISTLTIQRTEQRDSAMYRCASSKSGALSGNTIYFGEGSWLTVV.

This chain uses TRBV12-5 with TRBJ1-1; no clear D. The germline V gene has CDR1 LGHNT and CDR2 FRNRAP. The CDR3 has 14 residues. Trimming pared 6 bases from V and 3 bases from J, leaving 14 bases between. The CDR3 DNA reads TGTGCTAGTGGCCGCTCAGCGGGTGACACTGAAGCTTTCTTT. The encoded protein is CASGRSAGDTEAFF.

The chain couples TRBV9 to TRBJ2-2; tentatively, D is TRBD1 (5 bases). Trimming left V 3 bases short and J 8 bases short, with 11 bases between. This CDR3 has 13 residues. The germline CDR1 and CDR2 sequences are SGDLS and YYNGEE. The CDR3 region is CASSGTTRGELFF. The CDR3 DNA follows: TGTGCCAGCAGCGGGACAACCAGGGGGGAGCTGTTTTTT. The whole variable domain, remainder taken from reference TRBV9 and TRBJ2-2, is DSGVTQTPKHLITATGQRVTLRCSPRSGDLSVYWYQQSLDQGLQFLIQYYNGEERAKGNILERFSAQQFPDLHSELNLSSLELGDSALYFCASSGTTRGELFFGEGSRLTVL.

This chain links TRBV19 with TRBJ2-2; D is uncertain. The CDR3 totals 13 residues. The germline CDR1 and CDR2 sequences are LNHDA and SQIVND (reference sequence). Trimming left V 0 bases short and J 6 bases short, with 5 bases between. Here the CDR3 reads CASSIEFSGELFF. CDR3 coding DNA: TGTGCCAGTAGTATAGAATTCTCCGGGGAGCTGTTTTTT.

The V call is TRBV1, the J call TRBJ2-7; the table's D call, TRBD2, has no DNA check behind it. TRBV1 counts as a pseudogene. The CDR3 spans 14 residues. CDR3 sequence reads: CTSSQPRESYEQYF. CDR3 DNA sequence: TGCACCAGCAGCCAACCCCGGGAATCCTACGAGCAGTACTTC.

This clone was seen once. The chain couples TRBV11-2 to TRBJ1-3; tentative D call: TRBD1 (6 bases). V shed 1 base and J shed 4 bases, with 14 bases lying between them. The germline gives CDR1 SGHAT, CDR2 FQNNGV. The CDR3 length is 16 residues. CDR3 in amino acids: CASSLATGLRGNTIYF. The CDR3 bases are TGTGCCAGCAGCTTAGCGACAGGTCTGAGGGGAAACACCATATATTTT. The full variable domain, with the rest looked up from reference TRBV11-2 and TRBJ1-3, is EAGVAQSPRYKIIEKRQSVAFWCNPISGHATLYWYQQILGQGPKLLIQFQNNGVVDDSQLPKDRFSAERLKGVDSTLKIQPAKLEDSAVYLCASSLATGLRGNTIYFGEGSWLTVV.

The chain couples TRBV14 to TRBJ2-7, with 8 bases aligning to TRBD1. CDR3 length equals 15 residues. The J segment lost 3 bases and the V segment lost 1 base, leaving 5 bases of the junction unmatched. The germline V gene has CDR1 SGHDN and CDR2 FVKESK. The CDR3 sequence: CASSQGRDRLYEQYF. CDR3 sequence (DNA): TGTGCCAGCAGCCAAGGTCGGGACAGGCTCTACGAGCAGTACTTC.

This clone came up once. The rearrangement links TRBV4-2 to TRBJ1-3; 7 nucleotides line up with TRBD1. CDR1 LGHNA and CDR2 YNFKEQ come from the germline V gene. With V trimmed by 0 bases and J by 0 bases, 2 bases remained unmatched. The CDR3 sequence is 16 residues long. The CDR3 is CASSQDQGVSGNTIYF. CDR3 nucleotides: TGTGCCAGCAGCCAAGATCAGGGGGTCTCTGGAAACACCATATATTTT.

The chain joins TRBV9 to TRBJ2-7, with TRBD1 matching 10 bases. Losses at the gene ends were 4 bases for V and 4 bases for J; bases not matched to a gene: 8. From germline, CDR1 is SGDLS and CDR2 YYNGEE. The CDR3 sequence is 15 residues long. CDR3 nucleotides: TGTGCCAGCAGCATCCGGGACAGGGGAATTTACGAGCAGTACTTC. Protein: CASSIRDRGIYEQYF. The variable domain in full, completed from reference TRBV9 and TRBJ2-7, reads DSGVTQTPKHLITATGQRVTLRCSPRSGDLSVYWYQQSLDQGLQFLIQYYNGEERAKGNILERFSAQQFPDLHSELNLSSLELGDSALYFCASSIRDRGIYEQYFGPGTRLTVT.

This chain joins TRBV21-1 and TRBJ1-5; the tabulated D call, TRBD1, remains unverified against the DNA. TRBV21-1 counts as a pseudogene. CDR3 length equals 17 residues. The CDR3 spells CASMRDRTPYSNQPQHF. The DNA for the CDR3 is TGTGCCAGCATGAGGGACAGGACTCCTTATAGCAATCAGCCCCAGCATTTT.